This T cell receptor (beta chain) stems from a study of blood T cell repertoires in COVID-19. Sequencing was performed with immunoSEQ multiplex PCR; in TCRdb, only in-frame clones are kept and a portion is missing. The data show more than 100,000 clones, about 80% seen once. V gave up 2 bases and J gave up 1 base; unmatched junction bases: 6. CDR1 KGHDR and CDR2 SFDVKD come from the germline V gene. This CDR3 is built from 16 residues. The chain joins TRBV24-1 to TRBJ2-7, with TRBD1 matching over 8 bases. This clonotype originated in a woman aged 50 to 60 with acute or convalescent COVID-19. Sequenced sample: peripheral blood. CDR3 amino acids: CATSDSGQGSSYEQYF. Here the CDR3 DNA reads TGTGCCACCAGTGATTCTGGACAGGGTTCGTCCTACGAGCAGTACTTC.